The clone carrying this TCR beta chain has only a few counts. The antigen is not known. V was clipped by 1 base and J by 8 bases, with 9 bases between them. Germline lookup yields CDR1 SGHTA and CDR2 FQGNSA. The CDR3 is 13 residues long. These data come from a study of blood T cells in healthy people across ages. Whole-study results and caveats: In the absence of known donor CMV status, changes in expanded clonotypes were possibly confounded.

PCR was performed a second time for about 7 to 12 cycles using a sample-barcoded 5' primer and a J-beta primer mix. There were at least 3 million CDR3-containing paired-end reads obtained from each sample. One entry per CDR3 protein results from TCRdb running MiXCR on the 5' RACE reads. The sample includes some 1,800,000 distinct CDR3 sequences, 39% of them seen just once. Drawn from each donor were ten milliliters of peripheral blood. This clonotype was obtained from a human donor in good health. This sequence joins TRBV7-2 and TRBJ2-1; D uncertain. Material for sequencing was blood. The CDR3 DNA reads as TGTGCCAGCAGCTTAGTGGTTACCGATGAGCAGTTCTTC. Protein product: CASSLVVTDEQFF.